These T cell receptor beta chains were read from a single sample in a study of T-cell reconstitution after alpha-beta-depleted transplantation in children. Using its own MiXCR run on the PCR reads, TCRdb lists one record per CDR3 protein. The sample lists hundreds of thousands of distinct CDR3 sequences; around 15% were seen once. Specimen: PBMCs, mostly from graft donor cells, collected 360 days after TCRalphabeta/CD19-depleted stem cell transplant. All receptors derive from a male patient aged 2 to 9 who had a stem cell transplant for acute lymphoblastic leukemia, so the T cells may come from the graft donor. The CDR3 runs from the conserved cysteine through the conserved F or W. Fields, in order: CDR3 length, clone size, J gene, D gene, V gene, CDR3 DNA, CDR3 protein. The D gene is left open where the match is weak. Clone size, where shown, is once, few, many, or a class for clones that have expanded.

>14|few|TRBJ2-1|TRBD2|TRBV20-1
TGCAGTGCTAGCGGGAGGGTCCCCTACAATGAGCAGTTCTTC
CSASGRVPYNEQFF
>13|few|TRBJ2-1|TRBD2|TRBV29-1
TGCAGCGTCCCTAAGGCGGGAGGCAATGAGCAGTTCTTC
CSVPKAGGNEQFF
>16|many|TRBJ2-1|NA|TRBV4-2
TGTGCCAGCAGCCTCGGACGGTCAAGCTCCTACAATGAGCAGTTCTTC
CASSLGRSSSYNEQFF
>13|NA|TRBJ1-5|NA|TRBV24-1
TGTGCCACCAGTGAACAGGGCCATCAGCCCCAGCATTTT
CATSEQGHQPQHF
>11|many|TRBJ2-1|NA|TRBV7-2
TGTGCCAGCAGGGGCTACAATGAGCAGTTCTTC
CASRGYNEQFF
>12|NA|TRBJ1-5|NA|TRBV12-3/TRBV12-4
TGTGCCAGCAGTTTTGACAATCAGCCCCAGCATTTT
CASSFDNQPQHF
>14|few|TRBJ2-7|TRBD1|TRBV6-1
TGTGCCAGCAAGCGGACAGGGACCCGCTACGAGCAGTACTTC
CASKRTGTRYEQYF
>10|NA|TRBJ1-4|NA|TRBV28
TGTGCCACCTATAATGAAAAACTGTTTTTT
CATYNEKLFF
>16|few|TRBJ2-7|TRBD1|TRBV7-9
TGTGCCAGCAGCTTTTCCTTCGGGACAGGATCCTACGAGCAGTACTTC
CASSFSFGTGSYEQYF
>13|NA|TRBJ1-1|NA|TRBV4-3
TGCGCCAGCAGCCAAGATCGGGGCTACGGGGTTTTCTTT
CASSQDRGYGVFF
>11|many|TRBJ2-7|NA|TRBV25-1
TGTGCCAGCAGCGTCTCCTACGAGCAGTACTTC
CASSVSYEQYF
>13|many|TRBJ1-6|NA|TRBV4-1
TGCGCCAGCAGCCCGAACGGAGGTACCACCCTCCACTTT
CASSPNGGTTLHF
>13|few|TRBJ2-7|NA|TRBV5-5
TGTGCCAGCAGCTTTGCCGGGCTCTACGAGCAGTACTTC
CASSFAGLYEQYF
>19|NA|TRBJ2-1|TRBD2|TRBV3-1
TGTGCCAGCAGCAAAGATCCGAGCGGGAGTGTGAGCTCCTACAATGAGCAGTTCTTC
CASSKDPSGSVSSYNEQFF